Listed below are T cell receptor beta chains from one sample, sequenced in a study of identical twins. Using its own MiXCR run on the 5' RACE reads, TCRdb lists one record per CDR3 protein. The sample consists of 470,000 or so distinct CDR3 sequences, less than 25% of them appearing once. Another study also made use of these data, one on T cells expressing NK-cell markers.

Specimen: CD4+ T cells sorted from blood. These receptors were obtained from a woman aged 18-29 years in good health. Both conserved end residues are part of each CDR3. A D gene is named only where the DNA matches it firmly. Not every row has a clone size; where given, it reads once, few, many or a size class.

abundance	j_gene	d_gene	v_gene	len	CDR3nt	CDR3aa
few	TRBJ1-3	-	TRBV18	15	TGTGCCAGCTCACCGTCCACGAGCTCTGGAAACACCATATATTTT	CASSPSTSSGNTIYF
-	TRBJ2-1	TRBD2	TRBV30	17	TGTGCCTGGAGTGCAAACCTACTAGCGGGAGGGCCGGGTGAGCAGTTCTTC	CAWSANLLAGGPGEQFF
-	TRBJ2-1	TRBD2	TRBV20-1	16	TGCAGTGCTAGAGTAGCGGGGCCTAGCTCCTACAATGAGCAGTTCTTC	CSARVAGPSSYNEQFF
few	TRBJ2-5	-	TRBV9	14	TGTGCCAGCAGCCGACACTTTCAGTCCGAGACCCAGTACTTC	CASSRHFQSETQYF
few	TRBJ2-4	-	TRBV6-1	13	TGTGCCAGCAGTCAGGACCGGCAGTACATTCAGTACTTC	CASSQDRQYIQYF
-	TRBJ2-5	TRBD2	TRBV20-1	12	TGCAGTGCCGCAGCGGGGCAAGAGACCCAGTACTTC	CSAAAGQETQYF
-	TRBJ1-1	-	TRBV12-3/TRBV12-4	11	TGTGCCAGCACCTTCGACACTGAAGCTTTCTTT	CASTFDTEAFF
few	TRBJ2-3	TRBD2	TRBV20-1	14	TGCAGTGCTGGGACGGCGGGAGCCCCAGATACGCAGTATTTT	CSAGTAGAPDTQYF
many	TRBJ2-1	-	TRBV5-1	16	TGCGCCAGCAGTTCCTCGGCGGGCTTCTACCCAGATGAGCAGTTCTTC	CASSSSAGFYPDEQFF
-	TRBJ2-3	-	TRBV5-5	18	TGTGCCAGCAGCTTGCATTTGGTTTCGGGGCGGCTCACAGATACGCAGTATTTT	CASSLHLVSGRLTDTQYF
-	TRBJ2-1	-	TRBV6-1	15	TGTGCCAGCAGTCGGACGGGAGAGGGGTACAATGAGCAGTTCTTC	CASSRTGEGYNEQFF
-	TRBJ2-5	-	TRBV10-3	12	TGTGCCATCAGGGGGGCCAAAGAGACCCAGTACTTC	CAIRGAKETQYF
few	TRBJ1-1	TRBD1	TRBV20-1	14	TGCAGTGCTAGTCGGGGGACAGCCTACACTGAAGCTTTCTTT	CSASRGTAYTEAFF
few	TRBJ2-7	TRBD1	TRBV18	15	TGTGCCAGCTCCCCTGGGACAGGGGTGAGCTACGAGCAGTACTTC	CASSPGTGVSYEQYF
-	TRBJ2-2	TRBD2	TRBV5-1	15	TGCGCCAGCAGCGCAGCGGGGGGGAACACCGGGGAGCTGTTTTTT	CASSAAGGNTGELFF
-	TRBJ2-7	TRBD2	TRBV3-1	17	TGTGCCAGCAGCCAAGGCGCTAGCGGCAGAGGTTCCTACGAGCAGTACTTC	CASSQGASGRGSYEQYF
-	TRBJ2-5	-	TRBV11-3	16	TGTGCCAGCAGCTTAGGATCGGGTAGGGCCCAAGAGACCCAGTACTTC	CASSLGSGRAQETQYF
few	TRBJ1-4	TRBD1	TRBV6-5	13	TGTGCCAGCAGTTACTCCCTGAGGACAGGTCTGTTTTTT	CASSYSLRTGLFF
few	TRBJ2-3	TRBD2	TRBV7-8	16	TGTGCCAGCAGCCCCCTGACTAGCGGGAACACAGATACGCAGTATTTT	CASSPLTSGNTDTQYF
-	TRBJ1-4	-	TRBV5-6	14	TGTGCCAGCAGCGTGACAGGCTTTAATGAAAAACTGTTTTTT	CASSVTGFNEKLFF
-	TRBJ1-5	TRBD1	TRBV5-8	16	TGTGCCAGCAGCTCTAGAGGGGACAGTGGGGGTCGGGCCCAGCATTTT	CASSSRGDSGGRAQHF
-	TRBJ2-1	TRBD2	TRBV7-9	16	TGTGCCAGCAGCTGGGGTAGCGGGGAGATCTACAATGAGCAGTTCTTC	CASSWGSGEIYNEQFF
-	TRBJ2-1	-	TRBV27	14	TGTGCCAGCAGTTTAGAGGTGAGGATCAATGAGCAGTTCTTC	CASSLEVRINEQFF
few	TRBJ1-5	TRBD1	TRBV18	16	TGTGCCAGCTCCCGGACAGGGGCGGGTAGCAATCAGCCCCAGCATTTT	CASSRTGAGSNQPQHF
-	TRBJ1-1	TRBD1	TRBV18	14	TGTGCCAGCTCATCGGGACAGGGGGACACTGAAGCTTTCTTT	CASSSGQGDTEAFF
-	TRBJ1-2	-	TRBV12-3/TRBV12-4	16	TGTGCCAGCACTTATCCCCTCTCGGACAGAGCTGGGGGCTACACCTTC	CASTYPLSDRAGGYTF
-	TRBJ2-3	-	TRBV7-2	13	TGTGCCAGCAGATCAAGAGAGACCAATACGCAGTATTTT	CASRSRETNTQYF
medium-sized	TRBJ2-3	TRBD2	TRBV29-1	14	TGCAGCGTCGAGGGCGGGAGAGACGCAGATACGCAGTATTTT	CSVEGGRDADTQYF
-	TRBJ2-7	TRBD2	TRBV10-3	13	TGTGCCATCAGGGGGACTAGCGGGAACGAGCAGTACTTC	CAIRGTSGNEQYF
many	TRBJ1-1	-	TRBV11-2	15	TGTGCCAGCAGCTTAGATCCGGCAGGGACCACTGAAGCTTTCTTT	CASSLDPAGTTEAFF
few	TRBJ2-1	-	TRBV20-1	12	TGCAGTGCTAAGGCAGGGATTAATGAGCAGTTCTTC	CSAKAGINEQFF
-	TRBJ2-7	-	TRBV7-9	13	TGTGCCAGCAGCTTACTGGAAAAGGGCCAGCAGTACTTC	CASSLLEKGQQYF
-	TRBJ2-3	TRBD2	TRBV20-1	15	TGCAGTGCCGACCGACTAGCGGGGGGAACAGATACGCAGTATTTT	CSADRLAGGTDTQYF